This TCR beta chain was identified in a study of CD8 T cells in ankylosing spondylitis. Regarding the study as a whole: For ankylosing spondylitis blood, a TCR beta motif of about 8 highly homologous variants appeared characteristic.

MiXCR was run by TCRdb on the 5' RACE reads, yielding one entry per CDR3 protein. The sample lists 330,000 or so distinct CDR3 sequences, 6.5% to 10% occurring once. Concerning this clonotype itself: Its antigen is as yet unknown.

This CDR3 region has 14 residues. Germline V lookup: CDR1 SGHDT, CDR2 YYEEEE. Deletions cut 3 bases from V and 5 bases from J, with 14 bases between. Sequenced material: blood, either unsorted or a sorted T cell fraction (not recorded which). The J gene is TRBJ1-1, the V gene TRBV5-6, with a possible D match to TRBD1 (5 bases). The TCR was taken from a male donor with ankylosing spondylitis. The CDR3 loop is CASSSEVRGTEAFF. CDR3 nucleotides: TGTGCCAGCAGCTCTGAGGTCCGGGGGACTGAAGCTTTCTTT.